These 10 T cell receptor beta chains came from one sample sequenced in a study of human T cells and chemical hapten exposure (dated by TCRdb to the early 2020s). The library came from RACE. Sequenced using a NextSeq 500. TCRdb ran its own pipeline on the public reads, namely fastp trimming at Q25 and MiXCR clone calling, and kept in-frame beta chains. Identical CDR3 proteins give one entry, which carries the most common genes and DNA. Recorded for this sample are about 260,000 distinct CDR3 sequences; about 9.4% of them occurred a single time. Of the sample, approximately 2.3% falls within the top ten clones. What the time point label conveys for this sample: pre-sensitization, week 0. Sample treatment or condition, as interpreted from the label and publication: therapeutic diphenylcyclopropenone sensitization with weekly scalp DPC. This material consisted of whole blood, taken in connection with sensitization to the hapten diphenylcyclopropenone (DPC). These receptors originate from a woman aged 40 to 49 with alopecia areata. Some clones in this sample may be carry-over from other donors' samples.

The sample holds many counts of this clonotype. The gene calls are TRBV29-1 and TRBJ2-7, with 9 bases lining up with TRBD1. The CDR3 loop spans 13 amino acids. The V and J ends lost 7 bases and 5 bases, in that order; junction bases with no gene match: 9. CDR1 and CDR2 (germline): SQVTM, ANQGSEA. The CDR3 region is CSGAGTGSHEQYF. As DNA, the CDR3 is TGCAGCGGGGCCGGGACAGGGTCCCACGAGCAGTACTTC.

The V gene is TRBV9, the J gene TRBJ2-1; D might be TRBD2 (5 bases). Between the trimmed V and J ends, which lost 0 bases and 7 bases, there was a span of 14 bases. The CDR3 spans 15 residues. Germline CDR1 reads SGDLS; CDR2 reads YYNGEE. The CDR3 reads CASSVESGLRNEQFF. CDR3 sequence (DNA): TGTGCCAGCAGCGTAGAGAGCGGCCTTAGGAATGAGCAGTTCTTC.

The chain carries TRBV9 and TRBJ2-1; the D call may be TRBD1 or TRBD2 (7 bases each). The CDR3 loop spans 13 amino acids. In germline, CDR1 is SGDLS, CDR2 YYNGEE. V was clipped by 6 bases and J by 10 bases, with 17 bases between them. The CDR3 DNA sequence: TGTGCCAGCAACCCCACAGGGGAGGGCGAGCAGTTCTTC. The encoded protein is CASNPTGEGEQFF.

The CDR3 nucleotides are TGTGCCAGCAGTTACGGGGGGCGGGACGAGCAGTACTTC. Translation: CASSYGGRDEQYF. V is TRBV6-5 and J is TRBJ2-7; D might be TRBD1 or TRBD2, each matching 6 bases. Deletions cut 2 bases from V and 5 bases from J, with 10 bases between. CDR3 length equals 13 residues. Germline values: CDR1 MNHEY, CDR2 SVGAGI.

In its sample, this clonotype was seen a few times. The chain recombines TRBV2 with TRBJ1-2; possible D gene TRBD1, 6 bases. Germline CDR1 reads SNHLY; CDR2 reads FYNNEI. Deletions cut 5 bases from V and 5 bases from J, with 15 bases between. This CDR3 has 14 amino acids. CDR3 bases: TGTGCCAGCAGTTCGGGGGCGAGTCTATATGGCTACACCTTC. This translates into CASSSGASLYGYTF.

This clonotype was seen ten or more times. The gene calls are TRBV27 and TRBJ2-7, with D maybe TRBD1 (5 bases). Germline-derived CDR1 and CDR2 are MNHEY and SMNVEV (reference sequence). The CDR3 is made up of 16 amino acids. Trimming took off 0 bases at V and 5 bases at J, with 17 bases between the two ends. In DNA, the CDR3 is TGTGCCAGCAGTTTATCGTTGTCTCCAGGGTGGAACGAGCAGTACTTC. The encoded protein is CASSLSLSPGWNEQYF.

This clonotype was observed at least ten times. The chain employs TRBV4-3 and TRBJ2-7; 7 nucleotides agree with TRBD2. The germline V gene has CDR1 LGHNA and CDR2 YSLEER. The V segment lost 1 base and the J segment 4 bases; nucleotides outside the gene matches: 4. The CDR3 consists of 14 residues. The CDR3 DNA reads TGCGCCAGCAGCCAAGGGGAGGGCCGGTACGAGCAGTACTTC. Translation gives CASSQGEGRYEQYF.

This clonotype was seen only a few times. The chain uses TRBV20-1 and TRBJ1-2; D gene ambiguous. CDR3 size: 9 residues. The germline V and J ends were trimmed by 3 bases and 8 bases, with 4 bases remaining between them. Germline loops: CDR1 DFQATT, CDR2 SNEGSKA (reference sequence). In nucleotides, the CDR3 is TGCAGTGCTAGCCAGGGCTACACCTTC. Protein sequence: CSASQGYTF.

This clonotype was found a few times. V is TRBV12-3 or TRBV12-4 and J is TRBJ1-2; D not certain. The CDR3 is made up of 13 amino acids. Deletions cut 3 bases from V and 4 bases from J, with 9 bases between. CDR3 loop: CASSLVGSYGYTF. The CDR3 nucleotides read TGTGCCAGCAGTTTGGTCGGTAGCTATGGCTACACCTTC.

The chain joins TRBV6-5 to TRBJ1-2; D call uncertain. The V end was cut by 6 bases, the J end by 4 bases, with 12 bases between. CDR3 length: 13 amino acids. Germline V gene lookup returns CDR1 MNHEY and CDR2 SVGAGI. CDR3 coding DNA: TGTGCCAGCAGCCCAGACACCCGCTATGGCTACACCTTC. Amino acid sequence: CASSPDTRYGYTF.